The 10 T cell receptor beta chains listed next were all sequenced from one sample in a study of T cell repertoires in cytomegalovirus infection. TCRdb reanalysed the reads using MiXCR and keeps one entry per CDR3 protein. The sample records nearly 450,000 distinct CDR3 sequences, about 33% being singletons. Sequencing was carried out using PBMCs. These receptors were obtained from a human donor in good health (CMV status not recorded). Some clones in this sample may be carry-over from other donors' samples.

Comments on this clonotype: A clone one base away is much larger, so this may be a read error. The CDR3 does not end in the conserved phenylalanine or tryptophan, so this is likely a read error. This sequence joins TRBV7-8 and TRBJ2-5; D unresolved. The germline V gene has CDR1 SGHVS and CDR2 FQNEAQ. V dropped 3 bases and J dropped 0 bases, with 8 bases sitting between them. CDR3 length: 14 amino acids. The CDR3, as DNA: TGTGCCAGCAGCTTTGCTCGGGACCAAGAGACCCAGTACCTC. This gives the protein CASSFARDQETQYL.

As DNA, the CDR3 is TGTGCCAGCAGTTGGGGGGAAACCAAAAACATTCAGTACTTC. Translating it yields CASSWGETKNIQYF. J is TRBJ2-4 and V is TRBV2; tentative D call: TRBD2 (6 bases). The CDR3 contains 14 residues. The germline V gene encodes CDR1 SNHLY and CDR2 FYNNEI. The germline V and J ends were trimmed by 5 bases and 2 bases, with 10 bases remaining between them.

There are many counts of this clonotype. This rearrangement joins TRBV6-1 to TRBJ2-1; 12 nucleotides match TRBD1. The CDR3 contains 15 residues. The V gene end was trimmed by 5 bases and the J gene end by 8 bases; junction bases not matched to a gene: 7. The germline CDR1 and CDR2 sequences are MNHNS and SASEGT. The CDR3 spells CASSIRDRGLDEQFF. In DNA form, the CDR3 reads TGTGCCAGCAGTATCCGGGACAGGGGGCTCGATGAGCAGTTCTTC.

The chain uses TRBV14 and TRBJ2-1, with unresolved D. The ends were cut back, 0 bases at V and 2 bases at J, with 11 bases in the middle. The germline CDR1 and CDR2 sequences are SGHDN and FVKESK. The CDR3 runs to 16 residues. As DNA, the CDR3 is TGTGCCAGCAGCCAAGATGCAGCTCTGCCCTACAATGAGCAGTTCTTC. The encoded protein is CASSQDAALPYNEQFF.

In its sample, this clonotype was seen a few times. This chain uses TRBV6-5 with TRBJ2-3, with 8 bases lining up with TRBD1. Unmatched junction bases numbered 2, after V lost 0 bases and J lost 3 bases. The length of the CDR3 is 15 residues. Germline CDR1 reads MNHEY; CDR2 reads SVGAGI. The CDR3 reads CASSYSRTGTDTQYF. The DNA of the CDR3 is TGTGCCAGCAGTTACTCGCGGACAGGGACAGATACGCAGTATTTT.

This chain uses TRBV6-6 with TRBJ2-6; 8 bases agree with TRBD1. J was trimmed by 0 bases and V by 10 bases; bases with no gene match: 5. This CDR3 is built from 15 residues. Germline CDR1 MNHNY, CDR2 SVGAGI (reference sequence). CDR3 region: CATDRASSGANVLTF. The CDR3, as DNA: TGTGCCACGGACAGGGCATCCTCTGGGGCCAACGTCCTGACTTTC.

This clonotype was detected ten times or more. The rearrangement joins TRBV7-6 to TRBJ2-7, with no clear D. Germline lookup yields CDR1 SGHVS and CDR2 FNYEAQ. The CDR3 extends over 17 amino acids. With 4 bases removed from V and 3 bases from J, the gap between germline ends came to 22 bases. Here the CDR3 DNA reads TGTGCCAGCAGCTCGCCCCCTTTGGCGGTCAATTTCTACGAGCAGTACTTC. Its protein product is CASSSPPLAVNFYEQYF.

The chain carries TRBV19 and TRBJ1-1; D uncertain. Trimming took off 3 bases at V and 0 bases at J, with 11 bases between the two ends. There are 15 residues in the CDR3. CDR1 LNHDA and CDR2 SQIVND come from the germline V gene (reference sequence). As DNA, the CDR3 is TGTGCCAGTAGTATCGAGGTTCCCATGAACACTGAAGCTTTCTTT. As protein: CASSIEVPMNTEAFF.

This clonotype turned up a few times. The chain links TRBV6-2 or TRBV6-3 to TRBJ2-5; D possibly corresponds to TRBD1 (5 bases). The CDR3 loop spans 15 amino acids. CDR1 and CDR2 from the germline V gene are MNHEY and SVGEGT. Deletions cut 0 bases from V and 5 bases from J, with 13 bases between. The CDR3 sequence: CASSYSMAPGETQYF. The CDR3 DNA reads TGTGCCAGCAGTTACTCGATGGCACCAGGGGAGACCCAGTACTTC.

Only one count was recorded for this clonotype. This chain joins TRBV11-2 and TRBJ2-3, with 7 bases matching TRBD1. This CDR3 has 16 residues. V gave up 4 bases and J gave up 2 bases; unmatched junction bases: 9. In germline, CDR1 is SGHAT, CDR2 FQNNGV. CDR3 sequence (DNA): TGTGCCAGCAGCTCATTTAGACAGGGATACACAGATACGCAGTATTTT. As protein: CASSSFRQGYTDTQYF.